Following are 26 T cell receptor beta chains from one sample sequenced in a study of shared T cell receptors in the human thymus. Produced via immunoSEQ multiplex PCR; TCRdb's table is partial and in-frame only. The table includes approximately 760,000 clones, approximately 85% detected once. The same sample was also used in a study of human thymus T cells.

The material sequenced was thymocytes. These receptors all come from a girl under three years old with a congenital heart defect.

The rearrangement links TRBV9 to TRBJ1-1, with a possible D match to TRBD1 (6 bases). The CDR3 covers 13 residues. Germline V gene lookup returns CDR1 SGDLS and CDR2 YYNGEE. Trimming cost V 0 bases and J 7 bases, with 10 bases left between them. CDR3 sequence reads: CASSVVGGVEAFF. CDR3 sequence (DNA): TGTGCCAGCAGCGTAGTAGGGGGTGTTGAAGCTTTCTTT.

This chain joins TRBV9 and TRBJ2-1, with a weak D call TRBD2 (7 bases). CDR1 is SGDLS and CDR2 is YYNGEE in the germline V gene. Between the trimmed V and J ends, which lost 0 bases and 4 bases, there was a span of 11 bases. The CDR3 is 15 amino acids. In DNA, the CDR3 is TGTGCCAGCAGCGTAGACGGGGGGCCTTACAATGAGCAGTTCTTC. Amino acid sequence: CASSVDGGPYNEQFF.

The chain has TRBV12-5 and TRBJ1-1, with TRBD1 identical over 8 bases. Germline V gives CDR1 LGHNT, CDR2 FRNRAP. V gave up 3 bases and J gave up 0 bases; unmatched junction bases: 6. This CDR3 is built from 16 residues. The CDR3 here is CASGFRQGRMNTEAFF. CDR3 sequence (DNA): TGTGCTAGTGGTTTCCGACAGGGGAGGATGAACACTGAAGCTTTCTTT. Together with reference TRBV12-5 and TRBJ1-1, the CDR3 gives the full variable domain: DARVTQTPRHKVTEMGQEVTMRCQPILGHNTVFWYRQTMMQGLELLAYFRNRAPLDDSGMPKDRFSAEMPDATLATLKIQPSEPRDSAVYFCASGFRQGRMNTEAFFGQGTRLTVV.

V usage is TRBV10-3 and J usage is TRBJ1-4; 8 nucleotides line up with TRBD1. Trimming cost V 2 bases and J 2 bases; bases outside gene matches: 7. The germline V gene encodes CDR1 ENHRY and CDR2 SYGVKD. This CDR3 has 17 amino acids. CDR3 bases: TGTGCCATCAGTGAGGGGACAGGCTTAGACACTAATGAAAAACTGTTTTTT. It specifies CAISEGTGLDTNEKLFF.

The chain joins TRBV9 to TRBJ1-3, with D tentatively TRBD1 (6 bases). This CDR3 is built from 15 residues. Trimming took 0 bases from V and 1 from J, leaving 8 bases between them. Germline assignment: CDR1 SGDLS and CDR2 YYNGEE. CDR3 residues: CASSVAQGSGNTIYF. The DNA for the CDR3 is TGTGCCAGCAGCGTAGCACAGGGATCTGGAAACACCATATATTTT.

This chain joins TRBV5-8 and TRBJ2-3; 10 bases align to TRBD1. J lost 7 bases, V lost 4 bases, and 6 bases had no gene match. Germline V gene data show CDR1 as SGHTS and CDR2 as YDEGEE. This CDR3 has 14 residues. In DNA form, the CDR3 reads TGTGCCAGCAGCCTGGGACAGGGGAGGAATACGCAGTATTTT. It codes for CASSLGQGRNTQYF.

The chain employs TRBV9 and TRBJ1-3; weak D call: TRBD1 (6 bases). This CDR3 spans 16 amino acids. Germline V lookup: CDR1 SGDLS, CDR2 YYNGEE. Trimming left V 3 bases short and J 2 bases short, with 15 bases between. CDR3 sequence reads: CASSATPGVPGNTIYF. The CDR3 DNA sequence: TGTGCCAGCAGCGCCACCCCAGGGGTCCCTGGAAACACCATATATTTT.

The gene calls are TRBV2 and TRBJ1-1; 9 nucleotides align to TRBD1. This CDR3 region has 11 residues. Trimming cost V 5 bases and J 10 bases; bases outside gene matches: 2. The germline V gene encodes CDR1 SNHLY and CDR2 FYNNEI. The CDR3 is CASSNRGLAFF. The CDR3 DNA reads TGTGCCAGCAGTAACAGGGGGCTAGCTTTCTTT.

The J gene is TRBJ1-2, the V gene TRBV6-1; 7 bases agree with TRBD1. V gave up 4 bases and J gave up 3 bases; unmatched junction bases: 5. In germline, CDR1 is MNHNS, CDR2 SASEGT. The CDR3 runs to 14 residues. Here the CDR3 reads CASSGAGGYYGYTF. CDR3 nucleotides: TGTGCCAGCAGTGGGGCAGGGGGTTACTATGGCTACACCTTC.

With respect to this clone: Other DNA sequences in the sample encode the same CDR3. This rearrangement joins TRBV25-1 to TRBJ1-6; a weak D match, TRBD1 (5 bases). The CDR3 totals 18 residues. V gave up 0 bases and J gave up 6 bases, with 18 bases separating them. Germline values: CDR1 MGHDK, CDR2 SYGVNS. CDR3 sequence (DNA): TGTGCCAGCAGTGAATACCCCCCCCGGGGACTGCCTAATTCACCCCTCCACTTT. It specifies CASSEYPPRGLPNSPLHF.

The chain uses TRBV7-9 and TRBJ2-5; maybe TRBD1 (5 bases). CDR3 length: 17 amino acids. Germline V CDR1 and CDR2: SEHNR, FQNEAQ (reference sequence). The V and J ends lost 1 base and 2 bases respectively, with 17 bases between them. CDR3 nucleotides: TGTGCCAGCAGCTTAGGTGTTTTCCGACAGAGACAAGAGACCCAGTACTTC. As protein: CASSLGVFRQRQETQYF.

V and J are TRBV30 and TRBJ1-1; 7 bases map to TRBD1. Germline loops: CDR1 GTSNPN, CDR2 SVGIG (reference sequence). The CDR3 contains 17 residues. V shed 1 base, J shed 8 bases, and the junction held 19 bases outside the gene matches. CDR3 in DNA: TGTGCCTGGAGTGCCTCTAGGGACAGCCATCTGTTGCCCGAAGCTTTCTTT. Its translation: CAWSASRDSHLLPEAFF.

The chain recombines TRBV6-6 with TRBJ1-2; 7 nucleotides align to TRBD1. Germline assignment: CDR1 MNHNY and CDR2 SVGAGI (reference sequence). Unmatched junction bases numbered 9, after V lost 9 bases and J lost 5 bases. CDR3 length: 13 residues. The CDR3 loop reads CASFSTGDYGYTF. CDR3 nucleotides: TGTGCCAGTTTTTCCACAGGGGATTATGGCTACACCTTC.

CDR3 DNA sequence: TGTGCCAGCAGTTTCAGGGAGGCCGACACTGAAGCTTTCTTT. It is translated as CASSFREADTEAFF. V usage is TRBV28 and J usage is TRBJ1-1; maybe TRBD1 (5 bases). Germline-derived CDR1 and CDR2 are MDHEN and SYDVKM. This CDR3 is 14 amino acids long. The germline V and J ends were trimmed by 3 bases and 3 bases, with 11 bases remaining between them.

V usage is TRBV6-1 and J usage is TRBJ2-7; weak D call: TRBD1 (6 bases). The V end was cut by 6 bases, the J end by 2 bases, with 11 bases between. CDR1 is MNHNS, CDR2 SASEGT, per germline. This CDR3 is 13 amino acids long. CDR3 DNA sequence: TGTGCCAGCAGCCCCACAGGGCCCTACGAGCAGTACTTC. Its translation: CASSPTGPYEQYF.

This rearrangement joins TRBV19 to TRBJ2-1, with 8 bases fitting TRBD1. The germline V gene encodes CDR1 LNHDA and CDR2 SQIVND (reference sequence). The CDR3 spans 12 residues. V lost 11 bases, J lost 5 bases, and 5 bases stayed unmatched. CDR3 nucleotides: TGTGCCCGTGAACAGGGGGACAATGAGCAGTTCTTC. Protein product: CAREQGDNEQFF.

This clone has a handful of counts. The chain recombines TRBV18 with TRBJ1-5, with a weak D call TRBD1 (6 bases). V was trimmed by 0 bases and J by 0 bases, leaving 18 bases between them. This CDR3 has 19 residues. Germline CDR1 reads KGHSH; CDR2 reads LQKENI. Here the CDR3 DNA reads TGTGCCAGCTCACCACCGGACCCGGTGACAGGTCATAGCAATCAGCCCCAGCATTTT. Its protein product is CASSPPDPVTGHSNQPQHF.

For this clone: This sample includes further DNA sequences coding for the same CDR3. The chain links TRBV13 to TRBJ1-6, with 8 bases matching TRBD1. CDR1 is PRHDT, CDR2 FYEKMQ, per germline (reference sequence). CDR3 length equals 16 residues. J gave up 13 bases and V 3 bases, and 14 bases lay outside the gene matches. CDR3 region: CASSFWGMDRESPLHF. The CDR3 DNA reads TGTGCCAGCAGCTTTTGGGGGATGGACAGGGAATCCCCCCTCCACTTT.

The V call is TRBV5-6, the J call TRBJ2-4, with TRBD1 identical over 7 bases. CDR3 length: 15 residues. V shed 4 bases, J shed 0 bases, and the junction held 4 bases outside the gene matches. The germline gives CDR1 SGHDT, CDR2 YYEEEE. The CDR3 DNA is TGTGCCAGCAGCCGGGACAGCCCAGCCAAAAACATTCAGTACTTC. It translates to CASSRDSPAKNIQYF.

V gene TRBV7-9 combines with J gene TRBJ2-3; D possibly corresponds to TRBD2 (7 bases). Germline CDR1 SEHNR, CDR2 FQNEAQ (reference sequence). Deletions cut 6 bases from V and 0 bases from J, with 25 bases between. This CDR3 has 19 residues. The CDR3 bases are TGTGCCAGCAGACCTCCGGCGGGGGCATTTGCGATTAGCACAGATACGCAGTATTTT. It translates to CASRPPAGAFAISTDTQYF.

The V and J genes are TRBV5-4 and TRBJ1-1; D is perhaps TRBD1 (6 bases). CDR3 length: 15 residues. Germline CDR1 is SGHNT and CDR2 is YYREEE (reference sequence). Between the trimmed V and J ends, which lost 4 bases and 1 base, there was a span of 14 bases. The chain's CDR3 is CASSKTRTANTEAFF. The CDR3 DNA sequence: TGTGCCAGCAGCAAAACCCGGACAGCGAACACTGAAGCTTTCTTT. Full variable domain (missing parts from reference TRBV5-4 and TRBJ1-1): ETGVTQSPTHLIKTRGQQVTLRCSSQSGHNTVSWYQQALGQGPQFIFQYYREEENGRGNFPPRFSGLQFPNYSSELNVNALELDDSALYLCASSKTRTANTEAFFGQGTRLTVV.

This chain connects TRBV7-2 to TRBJ1-2; possible D gene TRBD1, 5 bases. The CDR3 consists of 16 residues. Trimming stripped 6 bases from V and 4 bases from J, with 21 bases between. CDR1 SGHTA and CDR2 FQGNSA come from the germline V gene. CDR3 coding DNA: TGTGCCAGCAGGCCTTATTTGGGACTGAATCGCTATGGCTACACCTTC. Its translation is CASRPYLGLNRYGYTF.

This sequence joins TRBV28 and TRBJ1-5; 7 bases are a match to TRBD1. CDR3 size: 15 residues. Trimming took 5 bases from V and 2 from J; bases not matched to a gene: 6. Germline CDR1 MDHEN, CDR2 SYDVKM. The CDR3 DNA is TGTGCCAGCAGTCAGGGACAGCTCGGCAATCAGCCCCAGCATTTT. Its protein product is CASSQGQLGNQPQHF.

The chain carries TRBV19 and TRBJ2-1; D is undetermined. This CDR3 is built from 16 residues. The germline V and J ends were trimmed by 1 base and 0 bases, with 10 bases remaining between them. Germline CDR1 is LNHDA and CDR2 is SQIVND (reference sequence). CDR3 sequence (DNA): TGTGCCAGTAGTATAGTAGCCTTAAGCTCCTACAATGAGCAGTTCTTC. Protein: CASSIVALSSYNEQFF.

This chain links TRBV5-8 with TRBJ2-7; D possibly corresponds to TRBD2 (5 bases). The CDR3 totals 15 residues. Germline CDR1 reads SGHTS; CDR2 reads YDEGEE. The V gene lost 0 bases and the J gene lost 0 bases, with 10 bases spanning the gap. CDR3 sequence (DNA): TGTGCCAGCAGCTTGGTCGCCGGGAACTCCTACGAGCAGTACTTC. Protein: CASSLVAGNSYEQYF.

The chain employs TRBV5-5 and TRBJ1-1, with 7 bases identical to TRBD1. CDR1 is SGHKS and CDR2 is YYEKEE in the germline V gene (reference sequence). The CDR3 is made up of 14 amino acids. V lost 2 bases and J lost 11; bases outside the gene matches: 12. In DNA, the CDR3 is TGTGCCAGCAGCTTCGACAGGGTAACGTGGGAGGCTTTCTTT. Translating gives CASSFDRVTWEAFF.